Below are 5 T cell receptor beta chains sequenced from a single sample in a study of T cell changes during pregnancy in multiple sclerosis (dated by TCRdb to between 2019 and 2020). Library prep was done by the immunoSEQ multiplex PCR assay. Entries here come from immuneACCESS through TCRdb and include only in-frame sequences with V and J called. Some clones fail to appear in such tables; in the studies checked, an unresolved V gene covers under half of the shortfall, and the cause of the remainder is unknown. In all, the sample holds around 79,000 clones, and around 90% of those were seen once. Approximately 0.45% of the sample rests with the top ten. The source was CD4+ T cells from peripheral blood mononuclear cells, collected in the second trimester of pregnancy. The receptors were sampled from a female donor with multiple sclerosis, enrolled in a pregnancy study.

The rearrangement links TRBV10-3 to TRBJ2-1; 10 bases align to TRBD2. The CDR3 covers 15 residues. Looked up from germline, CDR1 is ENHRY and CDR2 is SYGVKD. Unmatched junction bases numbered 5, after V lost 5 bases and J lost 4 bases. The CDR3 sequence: CAISNLAGAYNEQFF. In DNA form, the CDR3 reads TGTGCCATCAGTAACCTAGCGGGAGCTTACAATGAGCAGTTCTTC.

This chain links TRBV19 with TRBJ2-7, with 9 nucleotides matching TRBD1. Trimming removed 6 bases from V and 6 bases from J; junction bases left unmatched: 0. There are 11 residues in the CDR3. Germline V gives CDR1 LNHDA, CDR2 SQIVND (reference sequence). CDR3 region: CASRDRGEQYF. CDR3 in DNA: TGTGCCAGTAGGGACAGGGGCGAGCAGTACTTC.

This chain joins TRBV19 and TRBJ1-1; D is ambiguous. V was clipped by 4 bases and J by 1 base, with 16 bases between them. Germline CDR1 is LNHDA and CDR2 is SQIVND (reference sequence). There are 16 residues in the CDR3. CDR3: CASSRVRIWSNTEAFF. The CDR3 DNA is TGTGCCAGTAGTAGAGTCCGTATTTGGTCGAACACTGAAGCTTTCTTT.

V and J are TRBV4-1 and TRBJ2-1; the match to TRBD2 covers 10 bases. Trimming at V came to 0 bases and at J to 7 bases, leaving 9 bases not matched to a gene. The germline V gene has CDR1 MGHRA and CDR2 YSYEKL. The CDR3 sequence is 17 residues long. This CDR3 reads CASSQDPSSGRRNEQFF. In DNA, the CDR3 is TGCGCCAGCAGCCAAGATCCCTCTAGCGGGAGAAGGAATGAGCAGTTCTTC.

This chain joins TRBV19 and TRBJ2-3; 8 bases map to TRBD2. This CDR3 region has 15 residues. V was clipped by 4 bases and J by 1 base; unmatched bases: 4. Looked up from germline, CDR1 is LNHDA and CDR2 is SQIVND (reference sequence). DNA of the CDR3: TGTGCCAGTAGTAGGTTTAGCGGGGGCACAGATACGCAGTATTTT. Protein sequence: CASSRFSGGTDTQYF. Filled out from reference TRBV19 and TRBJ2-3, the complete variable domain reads DGGITQSPKYLFRKEGQNVTLSCEQNLNHDAMYWYRQDPGQGLRLIYYSQIVNDFQKGDIAEGYSVSREKKESFPLTVTSAQKNPTAFYLCASSRFSGGTDTQYFGPGTRLTVL.